This T cell receptor beta chain was identified in a study of blood T cell repertoires in COVID-19 (TCRdb year 2020). For the wider study: The collaborator samples originated in the United States, Italy and Spain and spanned the acute and convalescent phases of COVID-19. The prospective study material was composed of cDNA or gDNA derived from T cells, B-cell-depleted T cells, or PBMCs. Subjects who had been exposed to COVID-19, were actively infected with it, or had recovered from it provided the deeply sampled blood TCRbeta repertoires that made up the dataset. A freely available public database, intended as a resource for researchers studying the immune response to SARS-CoV-2, is where the repertoires were released. The samples were drawn from the first 160 participants of the ongoing ImmuneRACE study and from 1,254 subjects provided by 6 global collaborators. Nearly every sample came with metadata listing a de-identified subject ID, COVID-19 status, age in years and sex. Where available, HLA class I and class II types were taken from metadata supplied by the sample provider and were not determined by assay-based typing. The investigation overall reported the following: Clinical and demographic metadata were provided uncurated, with the amount varying by source and participant.

On this clone: Its antigen is unknown. Base qualities are not at hand, and no much larger clone is one base apart.

Trimming costs V 3 bases and J 4 bases, and their ends lie 12 bases apart. Including the terminal cysteine and phenylalanine, the CDR3 comprises 14 residues. CDR3 DNA is the only sequence kept; it has 42 bases, read in frame from the first base. Based on the germline V gene, the CDR1 and CDR2 sequences are MDHEN and SYDVKM. The collaborating institutions used their own protocols to collect whole blood in K2EDTA tubes. For TCRbeta analysis, collaborator samples were shipped as frozen whole blood, as isolated PBMCs, or as DNA extracted from either sample type. TCRbeta CDR3 regions were amplified from genomic DNA using the immunoSEQ Assay, a bias-controlled multiplex PCR. The authors' pipeline ran thus. The number of nucleated cells in each sample was estimated by amplification of reference gene primers within the assay. To quantify the absolute abundance of each unique TCRbeta CDR3 rearrangement, sequence reads were collapsed and filtered. Productive Simpson clonality was computed per sample as the square root of Simpson's diversity index over productive rearrangements. TCRdb took over this immuneACCESS table, retaining in-frame rearrangements with V and J assigned. Such tables are incomplete; in checked studies, under half of the missing clones stem from an unresolved V gene, and the remainder is unexplained. V, J and clone size are taken as reported in that table, and D and trimming were inferred from the DNA itself. The sample table records fewer than 200,000 clones; approximately 90% of these occur just once. The ten top clones hold approximately 0.56% of the sample.

Sequenced sample: peripheral blood. This clonotype was obtained from a man aged 50 to 59 with acute or convalescent COVID-19. The rearranged segments are TRBV28 and TRBJ1-2; the D region possibly corresponds to TRBD1 (6 bases align). At the DNA level, the sequence is TGTGCCAGCAGTTTTGGGGACACCATCTATGGCTACACCTTC. Its translation reads: CASSFGDTIYGYTF.